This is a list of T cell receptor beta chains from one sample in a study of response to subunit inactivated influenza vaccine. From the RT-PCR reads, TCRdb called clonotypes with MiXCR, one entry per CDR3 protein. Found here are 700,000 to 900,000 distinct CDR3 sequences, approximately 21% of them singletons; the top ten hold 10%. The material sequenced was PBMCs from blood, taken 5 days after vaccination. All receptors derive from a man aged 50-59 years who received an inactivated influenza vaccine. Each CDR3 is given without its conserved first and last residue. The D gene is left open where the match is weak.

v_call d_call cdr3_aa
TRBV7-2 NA ASSLPVFGIQY
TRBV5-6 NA ASSSAPRGSRGTQY
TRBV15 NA ATSRDQGATDTQY
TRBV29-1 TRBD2 SVGVSGGYNEQF
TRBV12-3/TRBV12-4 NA ASSLKQGSAEAF
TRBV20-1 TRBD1 SARSGTGDFNEQF
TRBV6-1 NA ASSRKRGSTEAF
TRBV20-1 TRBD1 SARDLQGAGNTEAF
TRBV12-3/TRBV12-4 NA ASSLSPRADTQY
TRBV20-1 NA SARRNLDEKLF
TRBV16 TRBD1 ASSQKGAGGPSEQY
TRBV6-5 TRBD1 ASSYSRLGQGAYEQY
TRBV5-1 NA ASSLPYQAKNIQY
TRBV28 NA ASSPPRSMNTEAF
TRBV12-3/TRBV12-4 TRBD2 ASSFGGRSYNEQF
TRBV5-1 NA ASSLARAGQYEQF
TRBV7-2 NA ASSLAMGVDEQY
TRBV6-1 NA ASSVYRVGDEQF
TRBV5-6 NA ASSLAGTTYQNIQY
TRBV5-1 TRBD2 ASSLVSSGRSYEQY